This T cell receptor beta chain is drawn from a study of CD8 T cells in ankylosing spondylitis. Study-level findings and limits: Matched synovial fluid from ankylosing spondylitis patients was reported to be enriched for disease-linked clones.

Deletions cut 0 bases from V and 0 bases from J, with 4 bases between. This CDR3 spans 14 amino acids. CDR1 LGHDT and CDR2 YNNKEL come from the germline V gene (reference sequence). Regarding this clonotype: Its target is unknown.

MiXCR was run by TCRdb on the 5' RACE reads, yielding one entry per CDR3 protein. Of fewer than 35,000 distinct CDR3 sequences in the sample, 12% to 15% are singletons; the top ten hold around a third. The chain links TRBV3-1 to TRBJ2-3; D is ambiguous. The sample comprised blood. The clonotype comes from a male donor with ankylosing spondylitis or in good health (not recorded which). The CDR3 loop is CASSQDYSTDTQYF. The CDR3 coding sequence is TGTGCCAGCAGCCAAGACTACAGCACAGATACGCAGTATTTT.